The clone carrying this T cell receptor beta chain was observed at least ten times. Its target is unknown. The data derive from a study of neurological immune-mediated disorders. Study observations and caveats: None of the CDR3 amino acid sequences found in expanded clones was shared across subjects. This suggests that the TCR-beta repertoires were private in all groups.

Germline V gene sequence: CDR1 MNHNS, CDR2 SASEGT. V was pared by 7 bases and J by 6 bases, with 19 bases between. The CDR3 sequence is 15 residues long. 2 million unsorted PBMCs were stored in RNAlater at -80 °C before RNA extraction. Synthesis of cDNA was accomplished via 5'RACE employing 10-nucleotide random UMIs. TCRdb independently ran MiXCR on the 5' RACE reads; one entry per CDR3 protein. The sample carries around 35,000 distinct CDR3 sequences, 1.5% recorded once. Material: PBMCs. This chain uses TRBV6-1 with TRBJ1-5; no definite D call. This receptor was obtained from a woman aged 25 to 39 with multiple sclerosis. The CDR3, as DNA: TGTGCCAGCACCGAGGGATGGCTTGGAGGTCAGCCCCAGCATTTT. Its protein is CASTEGWLGGQPQHF.